The clone carrying this T cell receptor beta chain appeared many times. Its antigen is undetermined. This record comes from a study of regulatory T cells in long-lasting Graves disease. Findings of the study overall: Between persistent patients, 2,500 to 3,500 public clonotypes were shared, exceeding the roughly 1,000 shared between new patients.

The length of the CDR3 is 15 residues. Germline V lookup: CDR1 SEHNR, CDR2 FQNEAQ (reference sequence). V lost 5 bases and J lost 2, with 16 bases in between. According to the study, TCR beta libraries were built with iRepertoire HTBI primers and CDR3-region Arm-PCR. In the authors' workflow: Spanning all samples, the identified segments comprised approximately 57 TRBV and approximately 15 TRBJ. Each CDR3 protein is one row after TCRdb ran MiXCR on the multiplex PCR reads. TCRdb, rather than the study authors, made the V and J calls. This sample has hundreds of thousands of distinct CDR3 sequences, with around an eighth found just once. Time point in this sample: newly diagnosed GD, antithyroid drugs for less than 3 months. The TCR library was prepared using RNA isolated from PBMCs. The sample was also linked to a second study, of T cells in Graves' hyperthyroidism and ophthalmopathy. That work contributes: The TCR CDR3 first-round RT-PCR relied on the HTBI primer set.

The specimen was peripheral blood mononuclear cells (PBMCs), collected at new diagnosis, from a patient treated with antithyroid drugs. This clonotype was sampled from a man aged 30 to 39 with Graves disease. V is TRBV7-9 and J is TRBJ2-7; maybe TRBD2 (7 bases). The CDR3: CASSHGGGLPYEQYF. CDR3 sequence (DNA): TGTGCCAGCAGCCATGGGGGGGGCCTTCCCTACGAGCAGTACTTC.